This entry lists 17 T cell receptor beta chains sequenced from one sample in a study of CD8+CD57+ T cells in acquired aplastic anemia. Using genomic DNA as the template, TCR beta VDJ and CDR3 profiling was carried out. TCRdb redid the calling of the reads with MiXCR, one entry per CDR3 protein. The sample shows 180,000 or so distinct CDR3 sequences, 40% to 50% of them seen only once. Sequences were obtained from sorted CD4+, CD8+, or CD8+CD57+ T cells (not recorded which) from PBMCs. The receptors were gathered from a human donor in good health.

This chain joins TRBV20-1 and TRBJ2-5; 7 bases are a match to TRBD1. Trimming took 5 bases from V and 5 from J; bases not matched to a gene: 5. Germline CDR1 and CDR2: DFQATT and SNEGSKA (reference sequence). This CDR3 region has 12 residues. The CDR3 bases are TGCAGTGCTCTGACAGGGCGGGAGACCCAGTACTTC. It is translated as CSALTGRETQYF.

This clonotype has a handful of counts. This chain links TRBV28 with TRBJ2-7; 7 nucleotides align to TRBD1. Looked up from germline, CDR1 is MDHEN and CDR2 is SYDVKM. The CDR3 is 15 residues long. V trimming: 6 bases; J trimming: 0 bases; junction bases outside the gene matches: 8. In nucleotides, the CDR3 is TGTGCCAGCAGCCACCTACAGGGGATCTCCTACGAGCAGTACTTC. Residues: CASSHLQGISYEQYF.

The chain has TRBV6-4 and TRBJ2-1; D possibly uses TRBD1 or TRBD2 (8 bases each). Germline CDR1 is MRHNA and CDR2 is SNTAGT. The CDR3 loop spans 15 amino acids. The V end lost 6 bases, the J end lost 9 bases, and 21 bases lay between the germline ends. CDR3 coding DNA: TGTGCCAGCAGCCCACAGGGGGGGACTAGTGCTGAGCAGTTCTTC. As protein: CASSPQGGTSAEQFF.

A few counts support this clonotype. The CDR3 bases are TGTGCCACCAGCAGAGCGACAGGGCTGGGTAATTCACCCCTCCACTTT. Protein: CATSRATGLGNSPLHF. V is TRBV15 and J is TRBJ1-6; 7 nucleotides match TRBD1. Germline values: CDR1 LNHNV, CDR2 YYDKDF (reference sequence). Trimming at V came to 1 base and at J to 6 bases, leaving 6 bases not matched to a gene. CDR3 length: 16 residues.

The rearrangement joins TRBV10-3 to TRBJ2-3; D ambiguous. V lost 10 bases and J 0 bases, leaving 17 bases between the germline ends. Germline lookup yields CDR1 ENHRY and CDR2 SYGVKD. The CDR3 contains 15 residues. Written as DNA, the CDR3 is TGTGCCACATCTGGGTCTGGAATCAGCACAGATACGCAGTATTTT. Translated, it gives CATSGSGISTDTQYF.

The gene calls are TRBV10-1 and TRBJ2-1, with D perhaps TRBD2 (6 bases). Germline V gene sequence: CDR1 WNHNN, CDR2 SYGVQD (reference sequence). Trimming took off 3 bases at V and 0 bases at J, with 12 bases between the two ends. This CDR3 has 16 amino acids. The CDR3 DNA reads as TGCGCCAGCAGTGATAGGCGGGATAGCTCCTACAATGAGCAGTTCTTC. This sequence encodes CASSDRRDSSYNEQFF.

This clonotype was recorded at least ten times. The V gene is TRBV6-5, the J gene TRBJ1-2; no firm D call. This CDR3 is built from 14 residues. V was clipped by 2 bases and J by 10 bases, with 17 bases between them. Germline V lookup: CDR1 MNHEY, CDR2 SVGAGI. This CDR3 reads CASSYHRIANVYTF. The CDR3 DNA reads TGTGCCAGCAGTTACCATCGAATAGCTAACGTCTACACCTTC.

This chain uses TRBV2 with TRBJ2-5; 7 bases line up with TRBD1. CDR1 is SNHLY, CDR2 FYNNEI, per germline. The length of the CDR3 is 15 residues. Germline trimming cut 7 bases from V and 10 bases from J; bases unmatched to any gene: 18. As DNA, the CDR3 is TGTGCCAGCACGAGATCAACAGCGGCGCCAGGGGGCCAGTACTTC. Its translation: CASTRSTAAPGGQYF.

This clonotype showed up many times. The CDR3: CASSRGQGQGRAEAFF. As DNA, the CDR3 is TGTGCCAGTAGCCGTGGACAGGGACAAGGCCGGGCTGAAGCTTTCTTT. The J gene is TRBJ1-1, the V gene TRBV19; 8 bases fit TRBD1. Losses at the gene ends were 6 bases for V and 6 bases for J; bases not matched to a gene: 15. The CDR3 is 16 residues long. Germline V gene lookup returns CDR1 LNHDA and CDR2 SQIVND (reference sequence). Full variable domain (rest looked up from reference TRBV19 and TRBJ1-1): DGGITQSPKYLFRKEGQNVTLSCEQNLNHDAMYWYRQDPGQGLRLIYYSQIVNDFQKGDIAEGYSVSREKKESFPLTVTSAQKNPTAFYLCASSRGQGQGRAEAFFGQGTRLTVV.

As concerns this clonotype: This clone may be a read error of a much larger clone one base away. The chain recombines TRBV10-3 with TRBJ1-1; TRBD1 matches 7 bases. CDR3 size: 15 residues. Germline CDR1 ENHRY, CDR2 SYGVKD. The V segment lost 5 bases and the J segment 0 bases; nucleotides outside the gene matches: 6. As DNA, the CDR3 is TGTGCCATCAGTCCTCAGGGACAGTTGAACACTGAAGCTTTCTTT. Translation: CAISPQGQLNTEAFF.

As regards this clonotype: The junction differs from germline at one of its ends, possibly a read error. The CDR3 sequence: CASSEWRGTVF. The CDR3 DNA sequence: TGTGCCAGCAGTGAATGGAGAGGGACGGTCTTC. The rearrangement uses TRBV25-1 and TRBJ2-1, with D perhaps given as TRBD1 or TRBD2 (5 bases each). Per the germline V gene, CDR1 is MGHDK and CDR2 is SYGVNS. CDR3 size: 11 residues. The whole variable domain, filled in from reference TRBV25-1 and TRBJ2-1, reads EADIYQTPRYLVIGTGKKITLECSQTMGHDKMYWYQQDPGMELHLIHYSYGVNSTEKGDLSSESTVSRIRTEHFPLTLESARPSHTSQYLCASSEWRGTVFGPGTRLTVL.

This clonotype was detected many times. This sequence joins TRBV13 and TRBJ2-7, with TRBD2 identical over 12 bases. Losses at the gene ends were 3 bases for V and 4 bases for J; bases not matched to a gene: 4. This CDR3 contains 15 residues. In germline, CDR1 is PRHDT, CDR2 FYEKMQ (reference sequence). CDR3 amino acids: CASSFRTSGDYEQYF. DNA of the CDR3: TGTGCCAGCAGCTTTAGGACTAGCGGGGATTACGAGCAGTACTTC.

This clonotype showed up many times. The chain joins TRBV5-4 to TRBJ2-5, with 14 nucleotides matching TRBD2. V shed 4 bases, J shed 5 bases, and the junction held 7 bases outside the gene matches. The germline gives CDR1 SGHNT, CDR2 YYREEE (reference sequence). The CDR3 is made up of 16 amino acids. In DNA form, the CDR3 reads TGTGCCAGCAGCCCCGGGACTAGCGGGAGCTTTGAGACCCAGTACTTC. It codes for CASSPGTSGSFETQYF.

The V gene is TRBV28, the J gene TRBJ2-7, with D uncertain. Germline CDR1 reads MDHEN; CDR2 reads SYDVKM. Trimming took 2 bases from V and 2 from J, leaving 25 bases between them. This CDR3 is built from 19 residues. The CDR3 nucleotides read TGTGCCAGCAGTTTAAGCTCCTGGAGCCGGGCGGACCTAACCTACGAGCAGTACTTC. Translated: CASSLSSWSRADLTYEQYF.

This clonotype came up many times. V usage is TRBV7-3 and J usage is TRBJ1-1; D not certain. The V and J ends lost 5 bases and 4 bases respectively, with 11 bases between them. CDR1 and CDR2 (germline): SGHTA, FQGTGA. The CDR3 runs to 13 residues. CDR3 residues: CASSPSRSTEAFF. The CDR3 region has the DNA TGTGCCAGCAGCCCCTCAAGGAGCACTGAAGCTTTCTTT. Drawing the rest from reference TRBV7-3 and TRBJ1-1, the complete variable domain is GAGVSQTPSNKVTEKGKYVELRCDPISGHTALYWYRQSLGQGPEFLIYFQGTGAADDSGLPNDRFFAVRPEGSVSTLKIQRTERGDSAVYLCASSPSRSTEAFFGQGTRLTVV.

This chain joins TRBV10-3 and TRBJ1-5; D not certain. V lost 3 bases and J 0 bases, leaving 9 bases between the germline ends. Germline CDR1 and CDR2: ENHRY and SYGVKD. The CDR3 contains 15 residues. CDR3 sequence: CAISDSQASNQPQHF. The CDR3 DNA follows: TGTGCCATCAGTGATAGTCAGGCTAGCAATCAGCCCCAGCATTTT.

Only a few counts were recorded for this clonotype. The rearrangement joins TRBV29-1 to TRBJ2-1, with TRBD1 identical over 7 bases. This CDR3 is built from 14 residues. Germline CDR1 SQVTM, CDR2 ANQGSEA. After removal of 7 bases from V and 8 bases from J, the junction contained 14 bases not matched to a gene. The chain's CDR3 is CSGPSAGGGDEQFF. The CDR3 DNA is TGCAGCGGCCCCTCAGCAGGGGGTGGTGATGAGCAGTTCTTC.